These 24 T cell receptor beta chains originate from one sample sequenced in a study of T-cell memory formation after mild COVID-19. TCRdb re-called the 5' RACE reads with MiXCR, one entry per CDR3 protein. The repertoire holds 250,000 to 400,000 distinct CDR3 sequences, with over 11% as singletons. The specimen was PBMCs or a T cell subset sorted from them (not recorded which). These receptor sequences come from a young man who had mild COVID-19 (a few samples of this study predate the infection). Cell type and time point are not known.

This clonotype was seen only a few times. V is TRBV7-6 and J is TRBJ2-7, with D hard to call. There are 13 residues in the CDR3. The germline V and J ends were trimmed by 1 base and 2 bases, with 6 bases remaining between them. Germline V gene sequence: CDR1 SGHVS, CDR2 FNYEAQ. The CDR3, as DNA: TGTGCCAGCAGCTTAGGGGGTACCTACGAGCAGTACGTC. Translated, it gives CASSLGGTYEQYV.

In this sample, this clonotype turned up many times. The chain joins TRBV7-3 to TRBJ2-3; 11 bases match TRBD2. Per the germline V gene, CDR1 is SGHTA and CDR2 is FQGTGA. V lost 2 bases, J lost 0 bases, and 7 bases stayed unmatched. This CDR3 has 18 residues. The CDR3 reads CASSLGNSGGGSTDTQYF. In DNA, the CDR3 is TGTGCCAGCAGCTTAGGGAATAGCGGGGGGGGTAGCACAGATACGCAGTATTTT.

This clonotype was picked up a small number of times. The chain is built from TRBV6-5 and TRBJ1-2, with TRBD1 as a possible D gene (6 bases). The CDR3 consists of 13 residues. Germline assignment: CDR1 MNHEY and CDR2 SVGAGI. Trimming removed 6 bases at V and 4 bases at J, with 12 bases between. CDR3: CASSQDSGYGYTF. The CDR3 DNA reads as TGTGCCAGCAGCCAGGACAGCGGCTATGGCTACACCTTC.

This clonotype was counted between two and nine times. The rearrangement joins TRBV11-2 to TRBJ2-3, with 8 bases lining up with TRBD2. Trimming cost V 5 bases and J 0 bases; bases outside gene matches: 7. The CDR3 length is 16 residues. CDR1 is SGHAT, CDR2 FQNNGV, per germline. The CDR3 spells CASSTLLAVSTDTQYF. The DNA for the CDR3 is TGTGCCAGCAGCACCTTACTAGCGGTTAGCACAGATACGCAGTATTTT.

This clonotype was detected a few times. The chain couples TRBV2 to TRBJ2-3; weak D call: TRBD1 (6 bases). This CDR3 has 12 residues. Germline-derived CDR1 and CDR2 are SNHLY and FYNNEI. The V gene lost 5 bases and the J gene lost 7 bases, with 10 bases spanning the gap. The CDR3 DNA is TGTGCCAGCAGTTGGACAGTGAATACGCAGTATTTT. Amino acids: CASSWTVNTQYF.

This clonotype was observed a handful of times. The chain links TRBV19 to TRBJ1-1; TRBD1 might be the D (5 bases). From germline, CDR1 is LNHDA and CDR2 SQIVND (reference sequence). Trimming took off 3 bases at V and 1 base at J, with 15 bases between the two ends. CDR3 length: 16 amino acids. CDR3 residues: CASSMGGSSGNTEAFF. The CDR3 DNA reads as TGTGCCAGTAGTATGGGGGGGTCCTCGGGGAACACTGAAGCTTTCTTT.

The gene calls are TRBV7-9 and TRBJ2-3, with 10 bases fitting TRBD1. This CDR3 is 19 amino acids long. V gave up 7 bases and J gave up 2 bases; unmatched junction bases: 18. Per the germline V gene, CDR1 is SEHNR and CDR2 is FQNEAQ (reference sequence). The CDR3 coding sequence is TGTGCCAGCACCCACCTTGAGACAGGGGGCGAGTGGGTCACAGATACGCAGTATTTT. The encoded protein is CASTHLETGGEWVTDTQYF.

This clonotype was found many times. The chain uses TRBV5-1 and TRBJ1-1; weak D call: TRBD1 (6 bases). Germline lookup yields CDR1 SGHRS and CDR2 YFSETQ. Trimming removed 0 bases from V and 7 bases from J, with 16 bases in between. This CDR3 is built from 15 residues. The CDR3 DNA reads TGCGCCAGCAGCTTGGGTCATGGGGGGCAGCATGAAGCTTTCTTT. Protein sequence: CASSLGHGGQHEAFF.

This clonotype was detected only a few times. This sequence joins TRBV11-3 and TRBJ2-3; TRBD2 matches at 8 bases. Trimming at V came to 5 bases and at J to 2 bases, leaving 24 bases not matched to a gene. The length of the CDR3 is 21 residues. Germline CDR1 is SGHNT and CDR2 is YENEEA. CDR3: CASSLGTSQGTVLAPTDTQYF. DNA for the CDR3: TGTGCCAGCAGCCTCGGGACTAGTCAAGGTACCGTTTTGGCACCCACAGATACGCAGTATTTT.

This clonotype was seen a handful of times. The chain's CDR3 is CASSSYRYGTGAQPQHF. The CDR3 DNA reads as TGTGCCAGCAGCTCCTACCGATATGGGACAGGGGCTCAGCCCCAGCATTTT. The rearrangement links TRBV5-6 to TRBJ1-5, with TRBD1 matching over 10 bases. With 3 bases clipped from V and 6 bases from J, the junction kept 12 bases outside the gene matches. This CDR3 has 17 residues. Germline V lookup: CDR1 SGHDT, CDR2 YYEEEE.

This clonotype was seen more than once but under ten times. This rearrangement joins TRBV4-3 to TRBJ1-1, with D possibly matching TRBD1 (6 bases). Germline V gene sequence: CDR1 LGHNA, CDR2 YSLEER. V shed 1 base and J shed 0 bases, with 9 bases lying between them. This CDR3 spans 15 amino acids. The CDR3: CASSQGGGLNTEAFF. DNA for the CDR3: TGCGCCAGCAGCCAAGGCGGGGGCCTGAACACTGAAGCTTTCTTT.

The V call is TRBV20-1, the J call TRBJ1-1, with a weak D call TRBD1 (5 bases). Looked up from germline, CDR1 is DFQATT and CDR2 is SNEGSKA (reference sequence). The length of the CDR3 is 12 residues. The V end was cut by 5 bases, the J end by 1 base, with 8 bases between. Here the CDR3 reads CSALDKNTEAFF. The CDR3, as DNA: TGCAGTGCTTTGGACAAGAACACTGAAGCTTTCTTT.

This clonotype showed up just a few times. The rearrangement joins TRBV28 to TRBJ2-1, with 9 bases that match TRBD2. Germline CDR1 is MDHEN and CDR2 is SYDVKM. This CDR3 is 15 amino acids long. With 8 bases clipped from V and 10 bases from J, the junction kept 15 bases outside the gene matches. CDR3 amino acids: CASSLGLAGPGEQFF. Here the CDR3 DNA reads TGTGCCAGCTCCCTGGGGCTAGCGGGGCCCGGGGAGCAGTTCTTC.

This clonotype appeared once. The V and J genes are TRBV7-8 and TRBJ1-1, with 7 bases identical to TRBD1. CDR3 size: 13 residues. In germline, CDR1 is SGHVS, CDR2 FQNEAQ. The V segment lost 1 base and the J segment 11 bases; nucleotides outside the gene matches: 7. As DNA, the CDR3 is TGTGCCAGCAGCTTAGATAGGGGGCGGCAGGCTTTCTTT. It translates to CASSLDRGRQAFF.

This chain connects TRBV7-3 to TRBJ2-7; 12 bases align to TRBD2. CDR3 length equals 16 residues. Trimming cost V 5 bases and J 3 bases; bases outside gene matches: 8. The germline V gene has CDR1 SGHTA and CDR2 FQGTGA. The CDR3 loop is CASSASGGVPLYEQYF. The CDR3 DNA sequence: TGTGCCAGCAGCGCTAGCGGGGGGGTTCCGCTCTACGAGCAGTACTTC.

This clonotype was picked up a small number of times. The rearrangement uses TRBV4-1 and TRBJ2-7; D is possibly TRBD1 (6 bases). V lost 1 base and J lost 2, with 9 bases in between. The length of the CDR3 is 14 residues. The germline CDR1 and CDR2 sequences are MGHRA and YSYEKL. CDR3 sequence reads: CASSQVTGPYEQYV. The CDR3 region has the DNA TGCGCCAGCAGCCAAGTAACAGGGCCCTACGAGCAGTACGTC.

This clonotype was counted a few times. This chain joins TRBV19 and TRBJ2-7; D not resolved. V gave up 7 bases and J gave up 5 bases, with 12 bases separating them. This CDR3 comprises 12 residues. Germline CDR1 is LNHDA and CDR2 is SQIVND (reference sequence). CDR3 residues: CASTGRLHEQYF. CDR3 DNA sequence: TGTGCCAGTACAGGACGACTTCACGAGCAGTACTTC.

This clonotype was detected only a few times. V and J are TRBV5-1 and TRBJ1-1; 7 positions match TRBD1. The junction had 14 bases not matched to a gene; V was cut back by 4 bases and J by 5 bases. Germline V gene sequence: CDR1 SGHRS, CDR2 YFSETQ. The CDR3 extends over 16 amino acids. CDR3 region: CASSPARGREWTEAFF. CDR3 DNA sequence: TGCGCCAGCAGCCCGGCTAGGGGGCGTGAGTGGACTGAAGCTTTCTTT.

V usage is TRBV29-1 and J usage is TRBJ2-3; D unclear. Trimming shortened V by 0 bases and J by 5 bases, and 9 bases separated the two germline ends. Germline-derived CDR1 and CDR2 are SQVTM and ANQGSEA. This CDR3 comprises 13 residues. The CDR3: CSVEEVRRDTQYF. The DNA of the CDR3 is TGCAGCGTTGAAGAAGTGCGGAGAGATACGCAGTATTTT.

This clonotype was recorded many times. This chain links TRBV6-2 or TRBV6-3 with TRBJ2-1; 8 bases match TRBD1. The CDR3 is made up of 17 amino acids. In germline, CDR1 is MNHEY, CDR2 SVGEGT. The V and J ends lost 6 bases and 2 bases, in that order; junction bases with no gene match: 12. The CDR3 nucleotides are TGTGCCAGCAGCGATAGGACAGGGCTGTTGACCTACAATGAGCAGTTCTTC. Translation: CASSDRTGLLTYNEQFF.

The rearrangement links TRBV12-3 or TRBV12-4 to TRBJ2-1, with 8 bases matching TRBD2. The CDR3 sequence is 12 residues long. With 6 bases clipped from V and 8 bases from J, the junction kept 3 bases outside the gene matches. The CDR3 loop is CASRPGGDEQFF. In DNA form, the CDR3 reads TGTGCCAGCAGGCCCGGGGGGGATGAGCAGTTCTTC.

This chain's CDR3 is CASSLDQFNYGYTF. The CDR3 DNA reads TGCGCCAGCAGCTTGGACCAGTTCAATTATGGCTACACCTTC. The chain recombines TRBV5-1 with TRBJ1-2; unclear D gene. The V end was cut by 0 bases, the J end by 5 bases, with 11 bases between. There are 14 residues in the CDR3. The germline CDR1 and CDR2 sequences are SGHRS and YFSETQ. The entire variable domain, with the rest obtained from reference TRBV5-1 and TRBJ1-2, is as follows: KAGVTQTPRYLIKTRGQQVTLSCSPISGHRSVSWYQQTPGQGLQFLFEYFSETQRNKGNFPGRFSGRQFSNSRSEMNVSTLELGDSALYLCASSLDQFNYGYTFGSGTRLTVV.

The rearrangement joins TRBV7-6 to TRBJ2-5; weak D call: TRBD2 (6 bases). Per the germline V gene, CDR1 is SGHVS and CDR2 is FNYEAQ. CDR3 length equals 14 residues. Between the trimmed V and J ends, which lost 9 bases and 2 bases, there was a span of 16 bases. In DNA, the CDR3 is TGTGCCAGAAGCATCGGGACTTCTCAAGAGACCCAGTACTTC. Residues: CARSIGTSQETQYF.

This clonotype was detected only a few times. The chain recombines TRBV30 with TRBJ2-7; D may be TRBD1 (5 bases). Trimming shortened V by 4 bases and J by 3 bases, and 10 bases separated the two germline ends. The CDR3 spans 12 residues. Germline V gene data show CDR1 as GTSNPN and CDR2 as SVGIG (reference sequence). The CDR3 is CAWTSDSYEQYF. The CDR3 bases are TGTGCCTGGACTTCTGACAGCTACGAGCAGTACTTC.